The 5 T cell receptor beta chains below were found in one sample sequenced in a study of regulatory T cells in long-lasting Graves disease. This sample's time point: persistent/refractory GD, antithyroid drugs over 5 years with positive TRAb. Preparation of the TCR library used RNA extracted from PBMCs. Sequencing libraries for TCR beta were prepared with iRepertoire HTBI primers and Arm-PCR of CDR3 regions. TCRdb re-derived calls from the multiplex PCR reads in MiXCR, one entry per CDR3 protein. The profile shows 400,000 to 600,000 distinct CDR3 sequences, 20% to 25% of them singletons. This material consisted of peripheral blood mononuclear cells (PBMCs), taken when the disease was refractory, from a patient treated with antithyroid drugs. These receptors were collected from a female donor with Graves disease.

Of note for this clonotype: Possible read error: a much larger clone is one base away. This chain joins TRBV6-2 or TRBV6-3 and TRBJ2-6; D is perhaps TRBD1 (5 bases). Germline assignment: CDR1 MNHEY and CDR2 SVGEGT. The CDR3 length is 15 residues. This chain's CDR3 is CASSPQDSGANVMTF. The CDR3 DNA is TGTGCCAGCAGCCCCCAGGATTCTGGGGCCAACGTCATGACTTTC.

The chain uses TRBV5-1 and TRBJ2-7; no definite D call. Germline CDR1 and CDR2: SGHRS and YFSETQ. The CDR3 contains 14 residues. Trimming took off 0 bases at V and 2 bases at J, with 9 bases between the two ends. The CDR3 protein is CASSLEPATYEQYF. In nucleotides, the CDR3 is TGCGCCAGCAGCTTGGAACCGGCTACCTACGAGCAGTACTTC.

This clonotype was counted only a few times. The chain couples TRBV19 to TRBJ1-5, with D uncertain. The germline V and J ends were trimmed by 2 bases and 4 bases, with 9 bases remaining between them. CDR3 length: 14 residues. Germline CDR1 LNHDA, CDR2 SQIVND (reference sequence). The CDR3 sequence: CASSIWTGNQPQHF. The CDR3 nucleotides read TGTGCCAGTAGTATATGGACGGGAAATCAGCCCCAGCATTTT.

Only a few counts were recorded for this clonotype. This may come from a read error, since a much larger clone is one base off. The CDR3 does not close with the conserved phenylalanine or tryptophan, likely indicating a read error. The chain links TRBV6-1 to TRBJ1-2; 10 bases fit TRBD1. V shed 8 bases, J shed 4 bases, and the junction held 13 bases outside the gene matches. CDR1 MNHNS and CDR2 SASEGT come from the germline V gene. This CDR3 spans 16 amino acids. CDR3 DNA: TGTGCCAGCGGATCCCGTCCGGGACAGGGGTTCTATGGCTACACCCTC. This sequence encodes CASGSRPGQGFYGYTL.

V is TRBV6-4 and J is TRBJ2-7; TRBD1 agrees at 9 bases. V was pared by 6 bases and J by 3 bases, with 6 bases of the junction left unmatched. Germline loops: CDR1 MRHNA, CDR2 SNTAGT. This CDR3 is built from 14 residues. CDR3 region: CASRAPDRGYEQYF. DNA of the CDR3: TGTGCCAGCAGAGCACCGGACAGGGGCTACGAGCAGTACTTC.